The clone carrying this T cell receptor (beta chain) was found many times. This sample is drawn from a study of T cells in Graves' hyperthyroidism and ophthalmopathy. At the level of the study: Peripheral blood specimens were obtained at initial diagnosis, prior to any treatment.

V was trimmed by 4 bases and J by 2 bases, leaving 15 bases between them. Germline V gives CDR1 MGHRA, CDR2 YSYEKL. This CDR3 is built from 16 residues. Researchers took RNA transcripts and amplified the TCR beta CDR3 regions from them. Using the HTBI primer set, a first-round RT-PCR was run on the TCR CDR3. TCRdb passed the multiplex PCR reads through MiXCR, listing each CDR3 protein once. The sample records 350,000 to 450,000 distinct CDR3 sequences, approximately 14% being singletons. Diagnosing involved the use of clinical symptoms, serum thyroxine and TRAb, thyroid ultrasound and orbital computed tomography.

The sequenced material came from blood. The chain carries TRBV4-1 and TRBJ1-5, with no clear D. This clonotype originated in a woman between 55 and 75 years old with Graves' hyperthyroidism. CDR3 region: CASSLRMGGGNQPQHF. The DNA of the CDR3 is TGCGCCAGCAGCCTGCGTATGGGTGGAGGCAATCAGCCCCAGCATTTT.